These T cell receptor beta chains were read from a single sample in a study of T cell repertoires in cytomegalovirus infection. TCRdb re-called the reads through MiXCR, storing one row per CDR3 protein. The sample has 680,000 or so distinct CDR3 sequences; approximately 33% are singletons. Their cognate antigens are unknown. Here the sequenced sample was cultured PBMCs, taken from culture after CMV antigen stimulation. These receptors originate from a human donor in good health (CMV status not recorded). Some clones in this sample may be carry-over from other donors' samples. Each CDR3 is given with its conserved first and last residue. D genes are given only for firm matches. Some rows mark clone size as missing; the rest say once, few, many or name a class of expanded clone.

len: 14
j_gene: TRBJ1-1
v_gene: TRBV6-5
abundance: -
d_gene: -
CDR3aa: CASSYSEGRAEAFF
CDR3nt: TGTGCCAGCAGTTACTCGGAAGGGAGGGCTGAAGCTTTCTTT

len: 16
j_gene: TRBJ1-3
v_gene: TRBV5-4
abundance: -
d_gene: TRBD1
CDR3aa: CASSPTGGGSGNTIYF
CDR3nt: TGTGCCAGCAGCCCGACAGGGGGCGGGTCTGGAAACACCATATATTTT

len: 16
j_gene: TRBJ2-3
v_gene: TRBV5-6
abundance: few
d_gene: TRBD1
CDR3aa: CASSRMTGGSPDTQYF
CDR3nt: TGTGCCAGCAGCCGGATGACAGGGGGTAGTCCAGATACGCAGTATTTT

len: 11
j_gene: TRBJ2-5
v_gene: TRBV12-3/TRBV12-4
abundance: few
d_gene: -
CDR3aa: CASSQSGTQYF
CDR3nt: TGTGCCAGCAGTCAATCGGGAACCCAGTACTTC

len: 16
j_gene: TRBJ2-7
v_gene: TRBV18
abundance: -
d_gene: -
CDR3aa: CASSLLIPSKSHEQYF
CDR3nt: TGTGCCAGCTCACTCCTTATTCCCTCAAAGAGTCACGAGCAGTACTTC

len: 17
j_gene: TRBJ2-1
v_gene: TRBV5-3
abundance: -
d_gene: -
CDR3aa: CATSSGRGRRGMNEQFF
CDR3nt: TGTGCCACCTCGTCTGGGCGCGGGCGGCGTGGAATGAATGAGCAGTTCTTC

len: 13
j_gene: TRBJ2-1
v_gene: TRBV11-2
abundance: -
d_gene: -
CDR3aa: CASGMDRDNEQFF
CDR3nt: TGTGCCAGCGGAATGGACAGAGACAATGAGCAGTTCTTC

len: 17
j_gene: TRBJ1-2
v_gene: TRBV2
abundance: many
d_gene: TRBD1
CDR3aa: CASSYHHQGQGAERYTF
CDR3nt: TGTGCCAGCAGCTACCACCACCAGGGACAGGGGGCCGAGCGCTACACCTTC

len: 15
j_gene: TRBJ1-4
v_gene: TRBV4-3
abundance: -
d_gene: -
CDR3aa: CASSQAGRANEKLFF
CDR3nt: TGCGCCAGCAGCCAAGCGGGCAGGGCTAATGAAAAACTGTTTTTT

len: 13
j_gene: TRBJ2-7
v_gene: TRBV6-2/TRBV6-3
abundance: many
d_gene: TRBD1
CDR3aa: CASRGQPTYEQYF
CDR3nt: TGTGCCAGCAGGGGACAGCCTACCTACGAGCAGTACTTC

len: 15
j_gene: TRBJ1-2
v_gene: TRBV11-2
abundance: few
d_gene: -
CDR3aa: CASSFQPGSSNGYTF
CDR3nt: TGTGCCAGCAGCTTCCAACCCGGCAGCTCTAATGGCTACACCTTC

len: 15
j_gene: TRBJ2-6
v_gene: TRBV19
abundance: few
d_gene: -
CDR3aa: CASTQQGSGANVLTF
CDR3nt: TGTGCCAGTACACAACAGGGCTCTGGGGCCAACGTCCTGACTTTC

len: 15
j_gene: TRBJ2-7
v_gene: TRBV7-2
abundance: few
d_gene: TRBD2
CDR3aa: CASSLVAGYSYEQYF
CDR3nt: TGTGCCAGCAGCTTAGTAGCGGGGTACTCCTACGAGCAGTACTTC

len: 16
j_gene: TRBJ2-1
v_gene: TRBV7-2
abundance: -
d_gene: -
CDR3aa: CASSLAGPSSYNEQFF
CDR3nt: TGTGCCAGCAGCTTAGCTGGCCCTAGCTCCTACAATGAGCAGTTCTTC

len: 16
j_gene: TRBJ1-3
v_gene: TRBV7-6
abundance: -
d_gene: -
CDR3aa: CASSLASSRTGNTIYF
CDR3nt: TGTGCCAGCAGCTTAGCGTCCTCCCGGACTGGAAACACCATATATTTT

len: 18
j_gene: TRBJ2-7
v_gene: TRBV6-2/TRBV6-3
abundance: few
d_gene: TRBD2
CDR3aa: CASSYSNLAGVISYEQYF
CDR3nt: TGTGCCAGCAGTTACTCGAACCTAGCGGGAGTGATCTCCTACGAGCAGTACTTC

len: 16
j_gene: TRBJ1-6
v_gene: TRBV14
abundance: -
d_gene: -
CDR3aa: CASSQGYGRINSPLHF
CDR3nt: TGTGCCAGCAGCCAAGGCTACGGACGGATTAATTCACCCCTCCACTTT

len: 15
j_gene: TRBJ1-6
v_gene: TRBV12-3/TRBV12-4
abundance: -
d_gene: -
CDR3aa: CASSPPPGPGSPLHF
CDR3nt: TGTGCCAGCAGCCCTCCCCCCGGGCCGGGGTCACCCCTCCACTTT

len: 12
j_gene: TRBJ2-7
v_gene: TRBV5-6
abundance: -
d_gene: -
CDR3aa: CASSGIGYEQYF
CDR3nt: TGTGCCAGCAGCGGGATAGGCTACGAGCAGTACTTC

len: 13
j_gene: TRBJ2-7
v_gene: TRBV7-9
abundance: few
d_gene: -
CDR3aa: CASSPGSGYEQYF
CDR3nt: TGTGCCAGCAGCCCTGGTAGTGGCTACGAGCAGTACTTC

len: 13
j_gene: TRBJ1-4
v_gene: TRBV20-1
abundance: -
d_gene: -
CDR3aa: CSAQQVSNEKLFF
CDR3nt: TGCAGTGCTCAACAGGTTTCTAATGAAAAACTGTTTTTT

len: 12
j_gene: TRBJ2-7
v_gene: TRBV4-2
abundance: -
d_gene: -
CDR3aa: CASSHSSPEQYF
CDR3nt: TGTGCCAGCAGCCATTCCAGCCCTGAGCAGTACTTC

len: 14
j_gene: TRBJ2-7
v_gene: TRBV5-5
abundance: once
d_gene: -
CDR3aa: CASSLKYSGSEQYF
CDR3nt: TGTGCCAGCAGCTTAAAATACTCGGGATCTGAGCAGTACTTC

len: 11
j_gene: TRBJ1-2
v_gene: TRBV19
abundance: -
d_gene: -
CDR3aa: CATQTALGYTF
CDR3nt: TGTGCCACCCAGACGGCGCTTGGCTACACCTTC

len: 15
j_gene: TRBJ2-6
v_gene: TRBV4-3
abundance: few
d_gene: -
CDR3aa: CASSQDPPGANVLTF
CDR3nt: TGCGCCAGCAGCCAAGACCCCCCTGGGGCCAACGTCCTGACTTTC

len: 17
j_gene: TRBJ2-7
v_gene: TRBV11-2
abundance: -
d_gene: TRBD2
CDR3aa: CASSFNSGSGTHSEQYF
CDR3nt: TGTGCCAGCAGCTTTAACTCCGGCAGCGGGACCCATAGTGAGCAGTACTTC